This entry features one TCR beta chain sequence. Its antigen is unknown. One base away there is no much larger clone; base qualities are not given. This sample is drawn from a study of OX40 agonist ivuxolimab in advanced cancers. At the level of the whole study: Ivuxolimab was an agonistic, fully human IgG2 monoclonal antibody directed against OX40 (CD134), a costimulatory receptor. The paper covers the monotherapy dose-escalation part of the phase I ivuxolimab trial, which included N of about 50 patients. Partial responses occurred in three dose-escalation patients: two with cutaneous melanoma and one with hepatocellular carcinoma. Intravenous ivuxolimab was administered to patients every 2 weeks at six dose levels: 0.01, 0.1, 0.3, 1.5, 3 and 10 mg/kg. Prior anti-PD-1, anti-PD-L1 or anti-CTLA-4 therapy was permitted, and checkpoint inhibitors had been received by about 37% of dose-escalation patients. In the dose-escalation cohort, approximately 83% of patients were male, and the mean age was 60 years with a range of roughly 20 to 85. The point of sequencing TCRbeta in the periphery was to test whether ivuxolimab changed TCR sequence diversity and drove clonal T-cell expansion. Of the 50 or so patients in dose escalation, about 20 had hepatocellular carcinoma, approximately 15 had melanoma, 9 had renal cell carcinoma and 9 had head and neck cancer. Results the study describes overall, beyond this receptor: Clonal expansion of both CD4+ and CD8+ blood T cells was observed from baseline to week 6 at doses 0.1 to 3.0 mg/kg. Low levels of normalized T-cell clonal expansion were also seen in some nonresponding patients. Partial responders in the 0.1-3.0 mg/kg groups had among the lowest normalized peripheral clonal expansion, especially among CD8+ T cells. After ivuxolimab, expanded clones were on average more numerous among CD8+ T cells than among CD4+ T cells. Antigen specificity was not determined for the clonally expanded peripheral T cells.

The trial excluded patients who had a history of autoimmune disease or were on systemic immunosuppression. In every dose cohort, peripheral blood was drawn for TCR sequencing at baseline, cycle 4 day 1, and cycle 7 day 1. Samples were obtained from an open-label, multicenter, first-in-human phase I dose-escalation trial of ivuxolimab. Adults with locally advanced or metastatic head and neck squamous cell, hepatocellular, melanoma or renal cell carcinoma were enrolled in the trial. Before TCR sequencing, CD4+ T cells and CD8+ T cells were sorted from peripheral blood as separate populations. The CDR3 numbers 18 residues from cysteine through phenylalanine. The retained sequence is limited to the CDR3, 54 bases, with the frame set at the first base. CDR1 and CDR2 are read off the germline V gene as SGHRS and YFSETQ. V ends up 0 bases short and J 1 base short, with an unmatched junction base count of 8.

Genomic DNA was extracted from sorted cells for sequencing of the TCRbeta CDR3 region. TCRbeta CDR3 regions were sequenced using the immunoSEQ Assay. As stored in TCRdb, this immuneACCESS dataset retains in-frame rearrangements with V and J assigned. A fraction of the clones does not appear; measured against another copy, unresolved V genes explain less than half of the discrepancy, and the remainder lacks a known reason. The sample data list about 77,000 clones, and more than 65% of these were observed just once. The ten largest clonotypes hold approximately 4.6% of the sample. The sequenced sample was CD4+ or CD8+ T cells sorted from blood, obtained in a trial of the OX40 agonist ivuxolimab. The rearrangement combines TRBV5-1 with TRBJ2-2; 8 junctional bases match TRBD2. The sequence came from an adult with an advanced solid tumor such as melanoma, head and neck, liver or kidney cancer. At the DNA level, the sequence is TGCGCCAGCAGCTTGGAGGAAGAGCGGGGGCTGAACACCGGGGAGCTGTTTTTT. The translation is CASSLEEERGLNTGELFF.